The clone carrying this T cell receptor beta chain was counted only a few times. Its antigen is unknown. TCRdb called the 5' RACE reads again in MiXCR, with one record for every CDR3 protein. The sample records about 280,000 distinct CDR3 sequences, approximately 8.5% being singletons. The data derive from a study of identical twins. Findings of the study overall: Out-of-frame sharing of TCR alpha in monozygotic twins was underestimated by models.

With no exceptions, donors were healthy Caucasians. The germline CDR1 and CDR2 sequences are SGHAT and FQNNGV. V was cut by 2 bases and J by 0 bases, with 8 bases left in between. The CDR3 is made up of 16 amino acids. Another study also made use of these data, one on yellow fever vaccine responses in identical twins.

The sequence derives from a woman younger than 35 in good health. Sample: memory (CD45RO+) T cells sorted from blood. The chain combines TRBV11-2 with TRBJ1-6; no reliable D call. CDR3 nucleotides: TGTGCCAGCAGCTTAAGCGCGAGCTCCTATAATTCACCCCTCCACTTT. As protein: CASSLSASSYNSPLHF.